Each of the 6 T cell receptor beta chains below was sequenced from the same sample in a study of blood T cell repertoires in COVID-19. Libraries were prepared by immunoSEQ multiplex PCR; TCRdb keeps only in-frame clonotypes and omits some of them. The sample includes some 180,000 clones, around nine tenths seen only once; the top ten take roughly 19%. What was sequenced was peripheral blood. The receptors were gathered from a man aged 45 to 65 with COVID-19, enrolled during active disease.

The CDR3 nucleotides read TGTGCCAGCAGCTTATCCCCAGGGATGACTAACTATGGCTACACCTTC. This gives the protein CASSLSPGMTNYGYTF. This chain links TRBV7-9 with TRBJ1-2; D is perhaps TRBD1 (5 bases). Germline V CDR1 and CDR2: SEHNR, FQNEAQ (reference sequence). V lost 2 bases and J 0 bases, leaving 13 bases between the germline ends. This CDR3 has 16 residues.

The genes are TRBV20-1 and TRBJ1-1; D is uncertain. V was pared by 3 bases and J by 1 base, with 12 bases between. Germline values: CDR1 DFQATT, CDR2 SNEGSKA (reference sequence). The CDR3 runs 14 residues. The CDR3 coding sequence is TGCAGTGCTAGTAACCTAGTGGGGAACACTGAAGCTTTCTTT. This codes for CSASNLVGNTEAFF.

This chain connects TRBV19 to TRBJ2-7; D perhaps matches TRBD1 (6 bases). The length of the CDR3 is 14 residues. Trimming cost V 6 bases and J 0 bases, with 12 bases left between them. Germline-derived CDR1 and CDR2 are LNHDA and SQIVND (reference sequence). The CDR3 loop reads CASRPRTDSYEQYF. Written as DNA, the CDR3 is TGTGCCAGTAGACCAAGGACAGACTCCTACGAGCAGTACTTC. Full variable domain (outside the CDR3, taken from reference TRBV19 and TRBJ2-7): DGGITQSPKYLFRKEGQNVTLSCEQNLNHDAMYWYRQDPGQGLRLIYYSQIVNDFQKGDIAEGYSVSREKKESFPLTVTSAQKNPTAFYLCASRPRTDSYEQYFGPGTRLTVT.

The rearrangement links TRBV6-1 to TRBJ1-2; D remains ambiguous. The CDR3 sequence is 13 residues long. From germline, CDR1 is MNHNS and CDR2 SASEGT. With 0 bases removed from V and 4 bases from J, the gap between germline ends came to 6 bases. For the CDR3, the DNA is TGTGCCAGCAGTGAAGCGCCAGGCTATGGCTACACCTTC. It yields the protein CASSEAPGYGYTF.

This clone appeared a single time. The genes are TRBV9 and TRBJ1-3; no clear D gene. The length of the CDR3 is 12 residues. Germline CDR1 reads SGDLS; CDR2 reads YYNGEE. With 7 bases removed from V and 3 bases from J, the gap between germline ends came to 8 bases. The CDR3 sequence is CASGSGGNTIYF. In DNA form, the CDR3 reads TGTGCCAGCGGTTCAGGTGGAAACACCATATATTTT.

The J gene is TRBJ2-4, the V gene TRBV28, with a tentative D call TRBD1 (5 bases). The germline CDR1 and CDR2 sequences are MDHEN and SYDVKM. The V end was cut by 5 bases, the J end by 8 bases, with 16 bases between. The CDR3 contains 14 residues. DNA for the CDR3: TGTGCCAGCAGTCCGACAGTCCTTTGGGACATTCAGTACTTC. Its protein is CASSPTVLWDIQYF.